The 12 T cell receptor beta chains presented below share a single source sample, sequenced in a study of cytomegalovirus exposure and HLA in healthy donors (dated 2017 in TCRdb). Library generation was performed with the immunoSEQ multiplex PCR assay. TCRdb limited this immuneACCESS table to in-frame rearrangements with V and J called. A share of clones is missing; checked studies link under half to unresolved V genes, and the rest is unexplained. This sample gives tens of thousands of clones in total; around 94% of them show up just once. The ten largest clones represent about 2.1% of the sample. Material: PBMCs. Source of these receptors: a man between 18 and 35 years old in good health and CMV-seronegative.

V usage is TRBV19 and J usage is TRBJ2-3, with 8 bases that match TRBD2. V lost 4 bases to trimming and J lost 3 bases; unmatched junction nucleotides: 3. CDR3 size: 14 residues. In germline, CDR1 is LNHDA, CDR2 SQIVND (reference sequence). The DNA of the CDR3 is TGTGCCAGTAGTAGCGGGAGGTGGACAGATACGCAGTATTTT. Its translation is CASSSGRWTDTQYF.

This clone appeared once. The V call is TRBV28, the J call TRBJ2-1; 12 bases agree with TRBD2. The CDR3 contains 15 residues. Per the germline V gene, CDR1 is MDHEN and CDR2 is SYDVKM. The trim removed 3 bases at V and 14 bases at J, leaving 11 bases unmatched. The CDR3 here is CASSFLMTSGGGEFF. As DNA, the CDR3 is TGTGCCAGCAGTTTCCTCATGACTAGCGGGGGAGGGGAGTTCTTC.

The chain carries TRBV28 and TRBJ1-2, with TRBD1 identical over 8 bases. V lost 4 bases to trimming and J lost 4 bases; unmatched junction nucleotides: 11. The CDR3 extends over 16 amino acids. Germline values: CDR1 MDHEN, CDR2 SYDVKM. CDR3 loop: CASSSSSDRVPYGYTF. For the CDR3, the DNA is TGTGCCAGCAGTTCCTCCTCGGACAGGGTCCCCTATGGCTACACCTTC.

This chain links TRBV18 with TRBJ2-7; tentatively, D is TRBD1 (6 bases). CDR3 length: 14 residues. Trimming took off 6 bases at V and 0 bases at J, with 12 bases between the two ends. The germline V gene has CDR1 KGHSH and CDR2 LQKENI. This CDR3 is CASSLDRSSYEQYF. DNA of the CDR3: TGTGCCAGCTCCCTCGACAGGAGCTCCTACGAGCAGTACTTC.

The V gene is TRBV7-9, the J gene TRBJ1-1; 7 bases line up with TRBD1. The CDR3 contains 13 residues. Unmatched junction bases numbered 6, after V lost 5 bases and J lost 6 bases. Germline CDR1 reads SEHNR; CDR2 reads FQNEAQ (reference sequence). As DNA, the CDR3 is TGTGCCAGCAGCCTAAGGGGGCAACCTGAAGCTTTCTTT. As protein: CASSLRGQPEAFF.

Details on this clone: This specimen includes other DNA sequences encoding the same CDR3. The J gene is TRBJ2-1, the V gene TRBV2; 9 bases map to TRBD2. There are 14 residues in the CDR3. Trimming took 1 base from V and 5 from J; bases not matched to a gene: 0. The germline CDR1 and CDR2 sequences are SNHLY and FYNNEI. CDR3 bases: TGTGCCAGCAGTGAAGGACTAGCGGACAATGAGCAGTTCTTC. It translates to CASSEGLADNEQFF.

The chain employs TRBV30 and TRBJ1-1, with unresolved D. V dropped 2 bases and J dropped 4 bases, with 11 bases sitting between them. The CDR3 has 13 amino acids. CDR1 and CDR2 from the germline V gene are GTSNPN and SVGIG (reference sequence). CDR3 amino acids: CAWSSTSPTEAFF. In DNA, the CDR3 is TGTGCCTGGAGTTCTACCTCGCCCACTGAAGCTTTCTTT.

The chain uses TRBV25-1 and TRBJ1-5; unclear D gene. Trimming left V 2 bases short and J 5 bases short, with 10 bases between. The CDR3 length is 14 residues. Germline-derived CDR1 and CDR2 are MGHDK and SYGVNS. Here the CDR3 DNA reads TGTGCCAGCAGTGAAGAGGGCAGGTATCAGCCCCAGCATTTT. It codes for CASSEEGRYQPQHF.

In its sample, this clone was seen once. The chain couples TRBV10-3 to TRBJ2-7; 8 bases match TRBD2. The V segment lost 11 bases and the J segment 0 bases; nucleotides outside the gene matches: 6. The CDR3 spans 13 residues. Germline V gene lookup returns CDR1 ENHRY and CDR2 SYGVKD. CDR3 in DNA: TGTGCCTCGGGAGGGCAGACCTCCTACGAGCAGTACTTC. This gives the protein CASGGQTSYEQYF.

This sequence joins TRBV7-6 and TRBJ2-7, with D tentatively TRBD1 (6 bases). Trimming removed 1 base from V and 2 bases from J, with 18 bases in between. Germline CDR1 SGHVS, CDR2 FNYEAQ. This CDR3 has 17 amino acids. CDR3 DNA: TGTGCCAGCAGCTTAGGGCCACTTGGGGACACGACCTACGAGCAGTACTTC. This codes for CASSLGPLGDTTYEQYF. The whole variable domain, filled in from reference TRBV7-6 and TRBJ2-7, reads GAGVSQSPRYKVTKRGQDVALRCDPISGHVSLYWYRQALGQGPEFLTYFNYEAQQDKSGLPNDRFSAERPEGSISTLTIQRTEQRDSAMYRCASSLGPLGDTTYEQYFGPGTRLTVT.

The CDR3 DNA reads TGTGCCAGCAGTGGGGCAGGGTGGGAGCAGTACTTC. Its translation is CASSGAGWEQYF. The chain is built from TRBV27 and TRBJ2-7; TRBD1 might be the D (5 bases). The CDR3 contains 12 residues. The germline V and J ends were trimmed by 5 bases and 7 bases, with 12 bases remaining between them. Germline lookup yields CDR1 MNHEY and CDR2 SMNVEV (reference sequence).

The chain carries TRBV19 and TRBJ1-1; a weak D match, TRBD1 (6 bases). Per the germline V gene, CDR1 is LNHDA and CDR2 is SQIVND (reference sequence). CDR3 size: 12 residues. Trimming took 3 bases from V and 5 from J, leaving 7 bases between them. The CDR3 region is CASSIRGTEAFF. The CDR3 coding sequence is TGTGCCAGTAGTATCAGGGGTACTGAAGCTTTCTTT.